This T cell receptor (beta chain) was profiled in a study of T cells generated in artificial thymic organoids. A remark on this clonotype: Antigen specificity is unknown. Without the conserved terminal phenylalanine or tryptophan, this CDR3 likely stems from a read error.

TCRalpha and TCRbeta libraries were amplified separately by semi-nested PCR with TRAC or TRBC reverse primers. TCRdb re-called the 5' RACE reads through MiXCR, storing one row per CDR3 protein. The table has 7,500 to 9,000 distinct CDR3 sequences, about 24% seen once; the top ten hold 2.5% to 3.5%. Germline V lookup: CDR1 LGHNA, CDR2 YSLEER. CDR3 length: 14 amino acids. V shed 4 bases and J shed 6 bases, with 15 bases lying between them. Organoids aggregated human HSPCs with DLL1-transduced murine MS5 stromal cells. FACS-sorted CD34+CD3- hematopoietic stem and progenitor cells, with residual T cells removed, seeded the organoids. Organoid and thymic CD3+TCRαβ+CD8 single positive cells were FACS sorted.

The genes are TRBV4-3 and TRBJ1-1, with unresolved D. This sequence originates from a human donor who gave cord blood stem cells for thymic organoid culture, a cardiac surgery patient who gave postnatal thymus, or a blood donor (not recorded which). Material for sequencing was naive CD8+ T cells grown in artificial thymic organoids from cord blood stem and progenitor cells. Subset of the sample: CD3+TCRalphabeta+CD8SP T cells; for blood, CD45RO-CCR7+ naive CD8+ T cells. The CDR3 here is CASSPSRVSAEAFL. DNA for the CDR3: TGCGCCAGCAGCCCTAGTCGAGTTTCCGCTGAAGCTTTCCTT.